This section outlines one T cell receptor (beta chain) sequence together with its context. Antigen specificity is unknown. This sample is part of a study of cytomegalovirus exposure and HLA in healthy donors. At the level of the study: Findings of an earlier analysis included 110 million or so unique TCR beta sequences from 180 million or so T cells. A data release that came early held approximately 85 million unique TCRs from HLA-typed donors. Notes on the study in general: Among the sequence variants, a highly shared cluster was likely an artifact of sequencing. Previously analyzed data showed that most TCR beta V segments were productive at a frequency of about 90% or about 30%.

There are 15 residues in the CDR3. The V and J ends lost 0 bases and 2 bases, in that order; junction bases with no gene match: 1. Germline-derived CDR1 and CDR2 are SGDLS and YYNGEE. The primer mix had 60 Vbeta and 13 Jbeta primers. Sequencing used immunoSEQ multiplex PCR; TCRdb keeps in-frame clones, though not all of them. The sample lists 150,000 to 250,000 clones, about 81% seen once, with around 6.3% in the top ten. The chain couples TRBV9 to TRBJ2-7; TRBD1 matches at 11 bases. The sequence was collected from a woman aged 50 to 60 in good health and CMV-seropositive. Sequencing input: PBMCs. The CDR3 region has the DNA TGTGCCAGCAGCGTAGGGGGACAGGGGGCCTACGAGCAGTACTTC. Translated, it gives CASSVGGQGAYEQYF.